This T cell receptor (beta chain) was found in a study of tumor-infiltrating lymphocytes in localized non-small cell lung cancer. Study context: Resected tumor was paired with non-adjacent uninvolved lung from the same patient. The study, taken as a whole, reports: Each assay used a separate piece of the same tissue. Available tissue quantity limited TCR sequencing to a patient subset.

This CDR3 is 15 amino acids long. The germline V and J ends were trimmed by 0 bases and 7 bases, with 15 bases remaining between them. Per germline, CDR1 SGHAT and CDR2 FQNNGV. Remarks on this clone: Its antigen remains unidentified.

Sequencing used immunoSEQ multiplex PCR; TCRdb keeps in-frame clones, though not all of them. The sample has approximately 7,200 clones; roughly 70% are singletons. The V call is TRBV11-2, the J call TRBJ1-2; D is undetermined. The source of this sequence is a human donor with non-small cell lung cancer. Sequencing used lung tumor tissue. CDR3 coding DNA: TGTGCCAGCAGCTTAGATCGTGGTCCCTATGTTGGCTACACCTTC. This codes for CASSLDRGPYVGYTF.